This T cell receptor beta chain stems from a study of Graves' ophthalmopathy and Graves' hyperthyroidism. Amplifying from RNA transcripts, the study obtained TCR beta CDR3 regions. Following a first-round RT-PCR that used HTBI primers, a second-round multiplex PCR was carried out. Each CDR3 protein is one row after TCRdb ran MiXCR on the multiplex PCR reads. The sample shows hundreds of thousands of distinct CDR3 sequences, about a fifth of them seen only once. Study-level results: This model predicted ophthalmopathy progression (sensitivity roughly 71%, specificity roughly 72%). Using 13 signatures, a model distinguished ophthalmopathy from stable hyperthyroidism, reaching just under 90% sensitivity and approximately 82% specificity.

Deletions cut 0 bases from V and 8 bases from J, with 13 bases between. Per germline, CDR1 MGHDK and CDR2 SYGVNS. The CDR3 consists of 14 residues. This clonotype was seen more than once but under ten times. Its antigen is as yet unknown. Stable hyperthyroidism referred to disease that showed no ophthalmopathy within 18 months of follow-up. Sampling approximately 11 ml of fresh peripheral blood provided the PBMCs. The genes are TRBV25-1 and TRBJ1-2; D is unresolved. This clonotype originated in a woman between 18 and 30 years old with stable Graves' hyperthyroidism. Some clones in this sample may be carry-over from other donors' samples. The sequencing input was peripheral blood. The CDR3 sequence: CASSEYPTSSGYTF. CDR3 nucleotide sequence: TGTGCCAGCAGTGAATACCCAACCTCTTCGGGCTACACCTTC.